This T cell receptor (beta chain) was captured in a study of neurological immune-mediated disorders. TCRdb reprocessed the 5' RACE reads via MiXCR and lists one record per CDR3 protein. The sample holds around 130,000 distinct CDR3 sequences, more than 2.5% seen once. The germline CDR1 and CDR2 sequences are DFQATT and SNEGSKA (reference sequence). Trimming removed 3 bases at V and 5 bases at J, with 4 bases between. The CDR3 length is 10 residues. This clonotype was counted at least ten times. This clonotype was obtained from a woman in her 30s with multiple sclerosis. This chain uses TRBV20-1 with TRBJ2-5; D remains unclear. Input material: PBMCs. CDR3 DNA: TGCAGTGCTAGGGTCGAGACCCAGTACTTC. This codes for CSARVETQYF.